Shown below are 5 T cell receptor beta chains from a single sample sequenced in a study of T cells after yellow fever vaccination. TCRdb called the 5' RACE reads again in MiXCR, with one record for every CDR3 protein. The profile shows hundreds of thousands of distinct CDR3 sequences, 9% to 15% of them singletons. This sample comprised PBMCs, obtained on the day of the yellow fever booster vaccination. The source of these receptors is a young man who received the YFV17D yellow fever vaccine.

This clonotype was seen ten or more times. This chain uses TRBV18 with TRBJ2-7, with D possibly being TRBD1 or TRBD2 (5 bases each). Deletions cut 3 bases from V and 0 bases from J, with 6 bases between. The CDR3 totals 13 residues. Looked up from germline, CDR1 is KGHSH and CDR2 is LQKENI. The CDR3, as DNA: TGTGCCAGCTCACCCGGGACCTCCTACGAGCAGTACTTC. It translates to CASSPGTSYEQYF.

In this sample, this clonotype turned up a few times. The chain recombines TRBV20-1 with TRBJ2-1; the match to TRBD2 covers 8 bases. The CDR3 spans 12 residues. The germline V gene encodes CDR1 DFQATT and CDR2 SNEGSKA (reference sequence). Trimming cost V 6 bases and J 9 bases; bases outside gene matches: 7. CDR3 DNA sequence: TGCAGTGCCGGGGGGGCACAAACTGAGCAGTTCTTC. Translation gives CSAGGAQTEQFF.

CDR3 loop: CASSPSTGYSPLHF. CDR3 DNA sequence: TGTGCCAGCAGCCCTAGTACCGGATATTCACCCCTCCACTTT. The V call is TRBV28, the J call TRBJ1-6; D call uncertain. CDR1 and CDR2 (germline): MDHEN, SYDVKM. The germline V and J ends were trimmed by 6 bases and 8 bases, with 14 bases remaining between them. The CDR3 is made up of 14 amino acids.

J is TRBJ2-7 and V is TRBV30, with D unresolved. V lost 4 bases and J lost 5, with 9 bases in between. In germline, CDR1 is GTSNPN, CDR2 SVGIG (reference sequence). The CDR3 runs to 11 residues. CDR3 in DNA: TGTGCCTGGATCCAACCGAACGAGCAGTACTTC. It yields the protein CAWIQPNEQYF.

This clonotype was seen a few times. The genes are TRBV7-2 and TRBJ2-3; no reliable D call. CDR3 length: 13 residues. Per the germline V gene, CDR1 is SGHTA and CDR2 is FQGNSA. Trimming took off 5 bases at V and 5 bases at J, with 11 bases between the two ends. This chain's CDR3 is CASSLRTRDTQYF. DNA of the CDR3: TGTGCCAGCAGCCTCCGGACCCGAGATACGCAGTATTTT.